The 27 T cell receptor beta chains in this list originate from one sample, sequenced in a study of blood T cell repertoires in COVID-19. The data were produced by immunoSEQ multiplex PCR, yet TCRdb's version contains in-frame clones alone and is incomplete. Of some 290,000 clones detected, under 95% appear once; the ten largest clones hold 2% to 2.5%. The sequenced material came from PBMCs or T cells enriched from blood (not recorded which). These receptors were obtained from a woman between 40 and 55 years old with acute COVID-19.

The CDR3 loop reads CASGGRDTEAFF. The CDR3 nucleotides are TGTGCCAGCGGGGGGAGGGACACTGAAGCTTTCTTT. The rearrangement joins TRBV6-6 to TRBJ1-1, with D possibly TRBD1 on 5 matching bases. This CDR3 contains 12 residues. CDR1 and CDR2 from the germline V gene are MNHNY and SVGAGI (reference sequence). The V end was cut by 8 bases, the J end by 3 bases, with 10 bases between.

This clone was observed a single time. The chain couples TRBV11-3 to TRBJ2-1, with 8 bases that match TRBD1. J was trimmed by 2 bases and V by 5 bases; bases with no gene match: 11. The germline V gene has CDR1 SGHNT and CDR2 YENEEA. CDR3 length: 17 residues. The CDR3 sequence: CASSPRTGSGAYNEQFF. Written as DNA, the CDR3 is TGTGCCAGCAGCCCACGGACAGGGTCAGGCGCCTACAATGAGCAGTTCTTC.

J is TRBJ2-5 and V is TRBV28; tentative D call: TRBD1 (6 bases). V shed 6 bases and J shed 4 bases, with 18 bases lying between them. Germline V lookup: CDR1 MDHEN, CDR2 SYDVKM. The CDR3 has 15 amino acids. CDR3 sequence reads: CASSPWGHWGETQYF. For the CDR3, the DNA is TGTGCCAGCAGCCCTTGGGGGCATTGGGGAGAGACCCAGTACTTC.

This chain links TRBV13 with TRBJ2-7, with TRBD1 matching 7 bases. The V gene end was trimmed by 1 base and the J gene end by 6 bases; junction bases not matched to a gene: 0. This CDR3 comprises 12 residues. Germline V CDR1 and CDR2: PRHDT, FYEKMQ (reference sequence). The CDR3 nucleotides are TGTGCCAGCAGCTTAGACAGGGGCGAGCAGTACTTC. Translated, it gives CASSLDRGEQYF.

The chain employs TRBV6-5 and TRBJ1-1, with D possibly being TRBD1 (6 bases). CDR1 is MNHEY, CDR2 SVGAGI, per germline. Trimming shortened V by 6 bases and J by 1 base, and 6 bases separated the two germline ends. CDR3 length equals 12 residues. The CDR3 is CASRTGNTEAFF. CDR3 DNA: TGTGCCAGCAGGACAGGGAACACTGAAGCTTTCTTT.

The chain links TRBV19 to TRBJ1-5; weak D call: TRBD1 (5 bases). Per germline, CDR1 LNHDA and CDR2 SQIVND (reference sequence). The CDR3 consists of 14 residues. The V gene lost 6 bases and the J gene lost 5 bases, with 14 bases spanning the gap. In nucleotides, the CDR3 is TGTGCCAGTAGCCTCCTAGGGGCCGATCAGCCCCAGCATTTT. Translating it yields CASSLLGADQPQHF.

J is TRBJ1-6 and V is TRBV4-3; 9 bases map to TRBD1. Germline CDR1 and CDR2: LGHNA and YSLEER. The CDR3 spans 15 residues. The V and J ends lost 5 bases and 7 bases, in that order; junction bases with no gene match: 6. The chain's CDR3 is CASSKSGQGNSPLHF. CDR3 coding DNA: TGCGCCAGCAGCAAATCGGGACAGGGAAATTCACCCCTCCACTTT.

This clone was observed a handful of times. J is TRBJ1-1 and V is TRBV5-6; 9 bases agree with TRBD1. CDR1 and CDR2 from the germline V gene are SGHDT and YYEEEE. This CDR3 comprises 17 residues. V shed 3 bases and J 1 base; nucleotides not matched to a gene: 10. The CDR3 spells CASSSGTGSRTNTEAFF. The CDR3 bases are TGTGCCAGCAGCTCCGGGACAGGGTCTCGTACGAACACTGAAGCTTTCTTT.

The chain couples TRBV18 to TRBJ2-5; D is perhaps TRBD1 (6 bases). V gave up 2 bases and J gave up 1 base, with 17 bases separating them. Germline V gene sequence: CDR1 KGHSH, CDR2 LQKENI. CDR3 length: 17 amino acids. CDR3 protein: CASSPDAGANIQETQYF. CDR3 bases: TGTGCCAGCTCACCAGACGCAGGGGCGAACATCCAAGAGACCCAGTACTTC.

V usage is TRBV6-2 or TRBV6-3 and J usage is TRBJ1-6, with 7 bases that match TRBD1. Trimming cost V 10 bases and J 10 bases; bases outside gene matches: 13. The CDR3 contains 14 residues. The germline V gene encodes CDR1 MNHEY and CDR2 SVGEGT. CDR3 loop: CAISPTGISSPLHF. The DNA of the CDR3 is TGTGCCATCAGCCCGACAGGGATCAGCTCACCCCTCCACTTT.

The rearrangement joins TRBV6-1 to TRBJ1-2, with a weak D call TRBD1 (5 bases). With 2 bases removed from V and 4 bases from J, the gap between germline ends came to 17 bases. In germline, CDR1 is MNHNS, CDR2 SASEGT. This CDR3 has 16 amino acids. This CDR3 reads CASSEKSVSQGYGYTF. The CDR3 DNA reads TGTGCCAGCAGTGAAAAATCGGTGTCGCAGGGCTATGGCTACACCTTC.

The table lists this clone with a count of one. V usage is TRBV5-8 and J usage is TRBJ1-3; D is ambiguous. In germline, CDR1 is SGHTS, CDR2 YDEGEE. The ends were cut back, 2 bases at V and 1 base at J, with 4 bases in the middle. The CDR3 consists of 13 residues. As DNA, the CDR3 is TGTGCCAGCAGCTTCCTATCTGGAAACACCATATATTTT. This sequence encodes CASSFLSGNTIYF.

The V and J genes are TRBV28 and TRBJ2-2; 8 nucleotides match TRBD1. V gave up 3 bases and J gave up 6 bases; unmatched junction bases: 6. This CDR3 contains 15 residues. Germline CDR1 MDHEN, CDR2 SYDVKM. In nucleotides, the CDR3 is TGTGCCAGCAGTTTCGCCAGGGGGCAGGCCGGGGAGCTGTTTTTT. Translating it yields CASSFARGQAGELFF.

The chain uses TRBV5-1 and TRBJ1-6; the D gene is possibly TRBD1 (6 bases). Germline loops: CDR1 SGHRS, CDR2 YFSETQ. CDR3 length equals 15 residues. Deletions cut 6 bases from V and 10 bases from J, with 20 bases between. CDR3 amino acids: CASTTENRAESPLHF. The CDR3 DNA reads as TGCGCCAGCACCACCGAGAACAGGGCTGAGTCACCCCTCCACTTT.

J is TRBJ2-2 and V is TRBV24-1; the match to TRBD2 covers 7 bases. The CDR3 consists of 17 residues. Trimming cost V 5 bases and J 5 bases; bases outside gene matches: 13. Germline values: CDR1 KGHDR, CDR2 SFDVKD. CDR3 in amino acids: CATSAILASGETGELFF. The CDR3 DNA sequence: TGTGCCACCAGTGCGATTCTTGCTAGCGGAGAAACCGGGGAGCTGTTTTTT.

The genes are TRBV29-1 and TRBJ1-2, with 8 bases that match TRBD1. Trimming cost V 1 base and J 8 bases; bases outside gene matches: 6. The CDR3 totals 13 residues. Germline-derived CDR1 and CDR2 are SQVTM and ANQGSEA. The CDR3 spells CSVEAQGAGGYTF. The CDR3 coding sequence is TGCAGCGTTGAAGCCCAGGGGGCTGGCGGCTACACCTTC.

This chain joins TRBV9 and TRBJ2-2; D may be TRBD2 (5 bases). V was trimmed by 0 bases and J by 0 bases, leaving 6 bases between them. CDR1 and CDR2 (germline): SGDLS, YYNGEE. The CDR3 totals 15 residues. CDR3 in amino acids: CASSVGAANTGELFF. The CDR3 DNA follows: TGTGCCAGCAGCGTAGGAGCGGCGAACACCGGGGAGCTGTTTTTT.

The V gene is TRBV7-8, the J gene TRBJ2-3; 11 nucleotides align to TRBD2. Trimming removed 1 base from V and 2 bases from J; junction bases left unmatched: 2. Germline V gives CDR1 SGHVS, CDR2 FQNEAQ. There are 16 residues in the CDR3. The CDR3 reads CASSLVSGRATDTQYF. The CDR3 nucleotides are TGTGCCAGCAGCTTAGTTAGCGGGAGGGCCACAGATACGCAGTATTTT.

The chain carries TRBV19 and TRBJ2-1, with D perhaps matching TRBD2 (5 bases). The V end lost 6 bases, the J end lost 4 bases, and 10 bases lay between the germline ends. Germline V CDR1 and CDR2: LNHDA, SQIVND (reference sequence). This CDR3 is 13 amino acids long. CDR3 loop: CASSSGLYNEQFF. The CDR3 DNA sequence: TGTGCCAGTAGCTCTGGACTGTACAATGAGCAGTTCTTC.

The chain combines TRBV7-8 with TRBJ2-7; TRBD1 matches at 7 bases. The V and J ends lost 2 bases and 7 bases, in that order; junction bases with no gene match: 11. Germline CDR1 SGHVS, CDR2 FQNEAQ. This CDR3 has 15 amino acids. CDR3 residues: CASSLRTGGWEEQYF. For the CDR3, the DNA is TGTGCCAGCAGCTTACGGACAGGTGGGTGGGAGGAGCAGTACTTC.

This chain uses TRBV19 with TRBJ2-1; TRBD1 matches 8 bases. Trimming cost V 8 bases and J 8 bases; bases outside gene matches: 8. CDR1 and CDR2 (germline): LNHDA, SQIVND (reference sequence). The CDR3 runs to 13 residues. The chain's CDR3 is CASPKLDRDEQFF. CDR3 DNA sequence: TGTGCCAGTCCGAAACTGGACAGGGATGAGCAGTTCTTC.

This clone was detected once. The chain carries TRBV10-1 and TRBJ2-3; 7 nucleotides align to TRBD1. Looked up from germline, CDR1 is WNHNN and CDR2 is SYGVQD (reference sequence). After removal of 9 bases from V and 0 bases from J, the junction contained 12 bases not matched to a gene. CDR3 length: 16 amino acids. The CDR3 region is CASARGGRLSTDTQYF. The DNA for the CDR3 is TGCGCCAGTGCTAGAGGGGGCAGACTAAGCACAGATACGCAGTATTTT.

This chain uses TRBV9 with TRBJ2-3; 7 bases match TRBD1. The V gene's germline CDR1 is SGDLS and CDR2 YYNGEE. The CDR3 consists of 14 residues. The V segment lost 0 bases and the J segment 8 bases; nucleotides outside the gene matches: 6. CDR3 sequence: CASSVEGALGTQYF. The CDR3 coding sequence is TGTGCCAGCAGCGTAGAGGGGGCACTAGGTACGCAGTATTTT.

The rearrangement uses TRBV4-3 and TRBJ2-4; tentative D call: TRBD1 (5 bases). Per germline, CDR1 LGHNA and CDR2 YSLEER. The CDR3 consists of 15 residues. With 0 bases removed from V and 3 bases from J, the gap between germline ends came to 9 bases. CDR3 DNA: TGCGCCAGCAGCCAAGACAGGGTCGTCAAAAACATTCAGTACTTC. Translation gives CASSQDRVVKNIQYF.

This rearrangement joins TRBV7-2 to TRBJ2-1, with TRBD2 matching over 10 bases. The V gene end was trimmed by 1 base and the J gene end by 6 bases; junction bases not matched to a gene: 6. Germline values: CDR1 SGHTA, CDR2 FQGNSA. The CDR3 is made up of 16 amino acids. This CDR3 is CASSLESGGAGNEQFF. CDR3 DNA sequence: TGTGCCAGCAGCTTAGAGAGCGGGGGGGCCGGCAATGAGCAGTTCTTC. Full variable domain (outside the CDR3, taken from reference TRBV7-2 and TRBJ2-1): GAGVSQSPSNKVTEKGKDVELRCDPISGHTALYWYRQSLGQGLEFLIYFQGNSAPDKSGLPSDRFSAERTGGSVSTLTIQRTQQEDSAVYLCASSLESGGAGNEQFFGPGTRLTVL.

The CDR3 spells CASSAGQTRHGELFF. In nucleotides, the CDR3 is TGTGCCAGTAGTGCGGGACAGACGCGGCACGGGGAGCTGTTTTTT. The chain combines TRBV19 with TRBJ2-2; D is possibly TRBD1 (7 bases). V lost 5 bases and J 7 bases, leaving 17 bases between the germline ends. The CDR3 has 15 residues. The germline V gene has CDR1 LNHDA and CDR2 SQIVND (reference sequence).

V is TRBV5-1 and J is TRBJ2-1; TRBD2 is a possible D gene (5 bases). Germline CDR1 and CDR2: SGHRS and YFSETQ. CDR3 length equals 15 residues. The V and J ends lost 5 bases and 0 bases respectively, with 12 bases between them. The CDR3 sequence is CASRRLEGSYNEQFF. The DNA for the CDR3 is TGCGCCAGCAGACGACTTGAGGGCTCCTACAATGAGCAGTTCTTC.